These 5 T cell receptor beta chains came from one sample sequenced in a study of cytomegalovirus exposure and HLA in healthy donors. 60 Vbeta and 13 Jbeta primers were used in PCR. Profiled with immunoSEQ multiplex PCR; TCRdb holds only in-frame clones, not every one. The sample comprises 90,000 or so clones, approximately 80% of which are singletons, and 3.8% rests with the top ten. The specimen sequenced was PBMCs. The receptors were gathered from a man aged 45-65 years in good health and CMV-seronegative.

V gene TRBV4-1 combines with J gene TRBJ2-5; TRBD2 matches 8 bases. V lost 1 base, J lost 4 bases, and 11 bases stayed unmatched. Per the germline V gene, CDR1 is MGHRA and CDR2 is YSYEKL. CDR3 length equals 17 residues. CDR3 in DNA: TGCGCCAGCAGCCAAGCCCCTCCGGGACTAGGAACAGAGACCCAGTACTTC. The encoded protein is CASSQAPPGLGTETQYF.

The rearrangement joins TRBV28 to TRBJ1-4; no reliable D call. The CDR3 sequence is 18 residues long. The germline V gene has CDR1 MDHEN and CDR2 SYDVKM. V lost 6 bases, J lost 0 bases, and 20 bases lay in between. The CDR3 DNA reads TGTGCCAGCAGCCAATTTTCTGACGGGGTTGCAACTAATGAAAAACTGTTTTTT. It codes for CASSQFSDGVATNEKLFF.

This clone has only one observation. V gene TRBV10-2 combines with J gene TRBJ1-1, with D unclear. Trimming removed 5 bases from V and 2 bases from J, with 12 bases in between. The CDR3 is made up of 14 amino acids. Looked up from germline, CDR1 is WSHSY and CDR2 is SAAADI. CDR3 in DNA: TGCGCCAGCAGTCTCCTCCCCGTAAACACTGAAGCTTTCTTT. It translates to CASSLLPVNTEAFF.

The chain carries TRBV5-1 and TRBJ2-1, with D perhaps matching TRBD1 (5 bases). Germline lookup yields CDR1 SGHRS and CDR2 YFSETQ. CDR3 length: 14 residues. The V end was cut by 3 bases, the J end by 8 bases, with 15 bases between. CDR3 DNA sequence: TGCGCCAGCAGCTCCGGATCCCTCAGGGATGAGCAGTTCTTC. This gives the protein CASSSGSLRDEQFF. Full variable domain (rest looked up from reference TRBV5-1 and TRBJ2-1): KAGVTQTPRYLIKTRGQQVTLSCSPISGHRSVSWYQQTPGQGLQFLFEYFSETQRNKGNFPGRFSGRQFSNSRSEMNVSTLELGDSALYLCASSSGSLRDEQFFGPGTRLTVL.

The CDR3 here is CASSFRDRVFNEQFF. Here the CDR3 DNA reads TGTGCCAGCTCTTTCCGGGACAGGGTGTTCAATGAGCAGTTCTTC. The V gene is TRBV18, the J gene TRBJ2-1; 9 bases agree with TRBD1. The junction had 9 bases not matched to a gene; V was cut back by 6 bases and J by 6 bases. Germline-derived CDR1 and CDR2 are KGHSH and LQKENI. The CDR3 runs to 15 residues.